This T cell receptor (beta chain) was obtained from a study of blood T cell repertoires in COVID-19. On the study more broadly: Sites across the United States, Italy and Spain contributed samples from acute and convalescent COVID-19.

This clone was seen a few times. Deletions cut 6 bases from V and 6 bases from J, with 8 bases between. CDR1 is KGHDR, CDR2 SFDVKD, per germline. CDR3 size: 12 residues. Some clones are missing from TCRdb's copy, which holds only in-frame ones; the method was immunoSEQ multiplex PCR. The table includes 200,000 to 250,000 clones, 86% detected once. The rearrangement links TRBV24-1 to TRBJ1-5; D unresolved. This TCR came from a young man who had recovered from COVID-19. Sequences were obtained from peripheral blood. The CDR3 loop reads CATSQDGQPQHF. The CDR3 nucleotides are TGTGCCACCAGTCAGGATGGTCAGCCCCAGCATTTT.